The 2 T cell receptor beta chains listed next were all sequenced from one sample in a study of T cell repertoires in cytomegalovirus infection. TCRdb processed the reads anew with MiXCR; each CDR3 protein has one entry. The data hold fewer than 550,000 distinct CDR3 sequences, with 15% to 20% observed a single time. Material: CD8+ T cells from PBMCs. The receptors originated from a human donor in good health (CMV status not recorded). Some clones in this sample may be carry-over from other donors' samples.

This clonotype was seen more than once but under ten times. The genes are TRBV4-1 and TRBJ2-1; 7 bases are shared with TRBD2. The CDR3 is 12 amino acids. Germline V gene data show CDR1 as MGHRA and CDR2 as YSYEKL. V shed 2 bases, J shed 10 bases, and the junction held 2 bases outside the gene matches. The CDR3 loop reads CASSQRAGEQFF. The CDR3 region has the DNA TGCGCCAGCAGCCAAAGAGCGGGGGAGCAGTTCTTC.

A single count supports this clonotype. It is likely a read error, because the conserved phenylalanine at the end of the CDR3 is missing. The CDR3 sequence: CASSLTGVHEQYL. The CDR3 DNA is TGTGCCAGCAGCCTGACAGGGGTACACGAGCAGTACTTA. The chain recombines TRBV27 with TRBJ2-7; 8 positions match TRBD1. The V gene end was trimmed by 6 bases and the J gene end by 5 bases; junction bases not matched to a gene: 6. The CDR3 is 13 residues long. The germline gives CDR1 MNHEY, CDR2 SMNVEV (reference sequence).